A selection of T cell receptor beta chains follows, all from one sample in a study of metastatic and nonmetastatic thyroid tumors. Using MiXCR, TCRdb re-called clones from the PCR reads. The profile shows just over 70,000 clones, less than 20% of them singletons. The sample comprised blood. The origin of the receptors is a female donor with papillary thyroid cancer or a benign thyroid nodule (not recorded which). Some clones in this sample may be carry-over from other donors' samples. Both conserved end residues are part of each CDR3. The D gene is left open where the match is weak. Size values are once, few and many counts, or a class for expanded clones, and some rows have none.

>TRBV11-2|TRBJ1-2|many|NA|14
CASSLVWEPYGYTF
TGTGCCAGCAGCTTAGTTTGGGAACCCTATGGCTACACCTTC
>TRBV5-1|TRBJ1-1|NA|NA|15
CASSLEGQQNTEAFF
TGCGCCAGCAGCTTGGAAGGGCAGCAGAACACTGAAGCTTTCTTT
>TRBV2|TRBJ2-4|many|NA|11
CASLAKNIQYF
TGTGCCAGTCTAGCCAAAAACATTCAGTACTTC
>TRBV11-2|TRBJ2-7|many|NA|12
CASSLGYHEQYF
TGTGCCAGCAGCTTAGGGTACCACGAGCAGTACTTC
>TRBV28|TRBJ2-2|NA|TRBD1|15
CASTRTGANTGELFF
TGTGCCAGCACCCGGACAGGGGCGAACACCGGGGAGCTGTTTTTT
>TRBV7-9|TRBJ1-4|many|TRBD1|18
CASSLRFGDRGLDEKLFF
TGTGCCAGCAGCTTGCGTTTTGGGGACAGGGGCCTGGATGAAAAACTGTTTTTT
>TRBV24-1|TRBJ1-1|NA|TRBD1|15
CATRGDRCCVTEAFF
TGTGCCACCAGGGGGGACAGGTGCTGTGTCACTGAAGCTTTCTTT
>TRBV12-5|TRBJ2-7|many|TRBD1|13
CASGSATTGGTYF
TGTGCTAGTGGTTCCGCCACCACAGGGGGGACGTACTTC
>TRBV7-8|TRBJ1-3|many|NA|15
CASSPRGVPGNTIYF
TGTGCCAGCAGCCCCCGTGGGGTTCCTGGAAACACCATATATTTT
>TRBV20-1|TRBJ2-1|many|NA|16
CSARGGGDRSPDEQFF
TGCAGTGCTAGAGGGGGGGGGGACAGGTCCCCTGATGAGCAGTTCTTC
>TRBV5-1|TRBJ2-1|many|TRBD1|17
CASSLARAGGSYNEQFF
TGCGCCAGCAGCTTGGCCAGGGCAGGGGGAAGCTACAATGAGCAGTTCTTC
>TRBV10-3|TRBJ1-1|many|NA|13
CAISSTGNTEAFF
TGTGCCATCAGTTCGACAGGGAACACTGAAGCTTTCTTT
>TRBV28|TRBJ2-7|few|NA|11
CASSYVGEQYF
TGTGCCAGCAGCTACGTGGGGGAGCAGTACTTC
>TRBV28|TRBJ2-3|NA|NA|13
CASRRVLTDTQYF
TGTGCCAGCAGAAGGGTCCTCACAGATACGCAGTATTTT
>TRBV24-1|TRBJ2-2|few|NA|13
CATRSTHTGELFF
TGTGCCACCCGCTCGACCCACACCGGGGAGCTGTTTTTT
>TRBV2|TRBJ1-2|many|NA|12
CATMGGLYGYTF
TGTGCCACCATGGGGGGGCTTTATGGCTACACCTTC
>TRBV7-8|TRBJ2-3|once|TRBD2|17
CTSSPLGGLAATDTQYF
TGTACCAGCAGCCCGCTCGGTGGACTAGCGGCTACAGATACGCAGTATTTT
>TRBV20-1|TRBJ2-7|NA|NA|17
CSAISVTHTPGEYEQYF
TGCAGTGCTATCAGTGTGACTCATACCCCCGGCGAATACGAGCAGTACTTC
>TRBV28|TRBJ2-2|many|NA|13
CASLKRGTGELFF
TGTGCCAGCCTAAAAAGGGGCACCGGGGAGCTGTTTTTT
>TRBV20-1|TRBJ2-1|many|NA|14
CSAKVGGEAREQFF
TGCAGTGCCAAGGTGGGGGGAGAGGCTCGGGAGCAGTTCTTC
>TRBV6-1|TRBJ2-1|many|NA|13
CASSNREMNEQFF
TGTGCCAGCAGTAATAGAGAAATGAATGAGCAGTTCTTC